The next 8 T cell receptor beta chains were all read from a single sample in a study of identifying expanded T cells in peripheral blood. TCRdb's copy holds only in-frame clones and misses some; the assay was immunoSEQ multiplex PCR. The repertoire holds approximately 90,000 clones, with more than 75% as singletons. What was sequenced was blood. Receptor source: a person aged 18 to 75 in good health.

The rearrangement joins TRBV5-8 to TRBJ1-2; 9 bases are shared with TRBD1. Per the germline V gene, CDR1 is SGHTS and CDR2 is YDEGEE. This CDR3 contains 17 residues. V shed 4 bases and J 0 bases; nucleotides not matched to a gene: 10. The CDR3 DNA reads TGTGCCAGCAGCGGTACCGGGACAGGGAATTCTAACTATGGCTACACCTTC. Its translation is CASSGTGTGNSNYGYTF.

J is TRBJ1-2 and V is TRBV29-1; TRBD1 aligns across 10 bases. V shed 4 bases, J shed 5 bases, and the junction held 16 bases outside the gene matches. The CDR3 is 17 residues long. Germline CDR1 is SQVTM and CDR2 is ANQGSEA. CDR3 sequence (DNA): TGCAGCGTTGCCGGTAGCCGGGACAGGGGCTCGAGATATGGCTACACCTTC. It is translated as CSVAGSRDRGSRYGYTF.

The CDR3 sequence: CASSYTYRGSSPLHF. CDR3 sequence (DNA): TGTGCCAGCAGTTACACCTACAGGGGGTCTTCACCCCTCCACTTT. This sequence joins TRBV6-5 and TRBJ1-6; 8 nucleotides agree with TRBD1. The germline CDR1 and CDR2 sequences are MNHEY and SVGAGI. With V trimmed by 2 bases and J by 9 bases, 6 bases remained unmatched. The CDR3 has 15 amino acids.

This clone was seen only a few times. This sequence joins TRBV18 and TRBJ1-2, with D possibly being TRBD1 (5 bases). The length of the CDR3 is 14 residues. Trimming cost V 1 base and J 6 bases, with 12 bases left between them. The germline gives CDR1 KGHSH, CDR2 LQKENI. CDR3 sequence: CASSPRDPWNGYTF. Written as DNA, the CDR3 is TGTGCCAGCTCACCACGGGACCCTTGGAATGGCTACACCTTC.

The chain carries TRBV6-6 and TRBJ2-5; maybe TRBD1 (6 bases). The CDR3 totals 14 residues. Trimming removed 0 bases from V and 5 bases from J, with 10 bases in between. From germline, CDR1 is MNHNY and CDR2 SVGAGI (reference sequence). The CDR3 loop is CASSYSGHVETQYF. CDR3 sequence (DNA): TGTGCCAGCAGTTACTCGGGACATGTTGAGACCCAGTACTTC.

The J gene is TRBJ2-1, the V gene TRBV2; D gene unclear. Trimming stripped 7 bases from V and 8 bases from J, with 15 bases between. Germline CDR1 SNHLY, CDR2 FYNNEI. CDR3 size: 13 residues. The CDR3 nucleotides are TGTGCCAGCACAAGGGCCGAAAGGGATGAGCAGTTCTTC. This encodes CASTRAERDEQFF.

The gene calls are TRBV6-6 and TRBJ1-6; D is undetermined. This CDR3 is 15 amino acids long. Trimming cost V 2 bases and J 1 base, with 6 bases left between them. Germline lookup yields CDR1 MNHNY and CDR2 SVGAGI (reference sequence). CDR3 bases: TGTGCCAGCAGTTACGAAGTTTCCTATAATTCACCCCTCCACTTT. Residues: CASSYEVSYNSPLHF.

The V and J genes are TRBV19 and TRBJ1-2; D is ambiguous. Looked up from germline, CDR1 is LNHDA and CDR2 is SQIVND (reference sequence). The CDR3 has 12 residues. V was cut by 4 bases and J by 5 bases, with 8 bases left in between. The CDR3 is CASSRQTYGYTF. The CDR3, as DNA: TGTGCCAGTAGTAGGCAGACATATGGCTACACCTTC.